This T cell receptor beta chain comes out of a study of T-cell reconstitution after alpha-beta-depleted transplantation in children. The CDR3 runs to 15 residues. The ends were cut back, 4 bases at V and 6 bases at J, with 17 bases in the middle. General study findings and limits: Reports say that about two months after transplant, the alpha-beta T cells came out of several hundred graft clones that had expanded. T-cell numbers and diversity one year post-transplant derived largely from freshly generated T cells.

This sample's TCRbeta library carried unique molecular identifier barcodes. TCRdb reanalysed the PCR reads using MiXCR and keeps one entry per CDR3 protein. The table records about 260,000 distinct CDR3 sequences, 11% of them present only once. This clonotype was detected many times. Its antigen is currently unknown. The sequence came from a male patient under 10 years old who had a stem cell transplant for chronic granulomatous disease, so the T cells may come from the graft donor. The chain combines TRBV12-3 or TRBV12-4 with TRBJ2-3; D might be TRBD2 (5 bases). The sample here was peripheral blood, taken 180 days after TCRalphabeta/CD19-depleted stem cell transplant. This CDR3 reads CASSSLGLRGDTQYF. CDR3 sequence (DNA): TGTGCCAGCAGTTCCCTCGGACTGCGAGGGGATACGCAGTATTTT.